This T cell receptor beta chain derives from a study of blood T cell repertoires in COVID-19 (dated by TCRdb to about 2020). General notes on the study: Samples from collaborators originated in the United States, Italy and Spain and spanned both the acute and convalescent phases of COVID-19. The material from the prospective study consisted of cDNA or gDNA derived from T cells, B-cell-depleted T cells, or PBMCs. The dataset comprised deeply sampled blood TCRbeta repertoires from subjects exposed to, actively infected with, or recovered from COVID-19. The repertoires were made available in a free public database intended to serve as a resource for research on the immune response to SARS-CoV-2. The samples were drawn from the first 160 participants of the ongoing ImmuneRACE study and from some 1,300 subjects provided by 6 global collaborators. Sample metadata almost always included a de-identified subject ID, COVID-19 status, age in years and sex. HLA class I and class II types, where available, came from metadata supplied by the sample provider rather than from assay-based typing. Points the paper makes about the study in general: The amount of clinical and demographic metadata varied by source and participant and was provided uncurated.

The immunoSEQ Assay, a bias-controlled multiplex PCR, was used to amplify TCRbeta CDR3 regions from genomic DNA. The published analysis was carried out like this. The number of nucleated cells in each sample was estimated from the amplification of reference gene primers within the assay. To quantify the absolute abundance of each unique TCRbeta CDR3 rearrangement, sequence reads were collapsed and filtered. For each sample, productive Simpson clonality was calculated by taking the square root of Simpson's diversity index across productive rearrangements. The immuneACCESS repertoire file appears here via TCRdb, limited to in-frame rearrangements. These files lack a portion of the clones; in checked studies, under half of the deficit traces to unresolved V genes, and the cause of the others is not known. V and J calls and clone size are given by that table; D and trimming were obtained from the DNA. The table for this sample lists roughly 200,000 clones; roughly 80% of them were counted only once. The ten largest clones take up about 7.4% of the sample.

Remarks on this clone: No antigen is known for it. Base qualities are missing; no much larger clone stands one base away.

The collaborating institutions used their own protocols to collect whole blood in K2EDTA tubes. For TCRbeta analysis, collaborators shipped samples as frozen whole blood, isolated PBMCs, or DNA extracted from either of those sample types. This clonotype was obtained from a woman aged 80 or over with acute or convalescent COVID-19. Sequenced sample: peripheral blood.

The base sequence is TGTGCCAGCAGTCCCCGGAGGCAGCGGGGAACAGATACGCAGTATTTT. This encodes CASSPRRQRGTDTQYF. The chain is assembled from TRBV2 and TRBJ2-3; a stretch of 7 junction bases matches TRBD2. Including cysteine and phenylalanine, the CDR3 has 16 amino acids. Just CDR3 DNA is preserved here, 48 bases in frame from base 1. V is trimmed back by 5 bases and J by 3 bases, and the junction contains 11 bases that no gene match accounts for. The germline V gene gives CDR1 as SNHLY and CDR2 as FYNNEI.